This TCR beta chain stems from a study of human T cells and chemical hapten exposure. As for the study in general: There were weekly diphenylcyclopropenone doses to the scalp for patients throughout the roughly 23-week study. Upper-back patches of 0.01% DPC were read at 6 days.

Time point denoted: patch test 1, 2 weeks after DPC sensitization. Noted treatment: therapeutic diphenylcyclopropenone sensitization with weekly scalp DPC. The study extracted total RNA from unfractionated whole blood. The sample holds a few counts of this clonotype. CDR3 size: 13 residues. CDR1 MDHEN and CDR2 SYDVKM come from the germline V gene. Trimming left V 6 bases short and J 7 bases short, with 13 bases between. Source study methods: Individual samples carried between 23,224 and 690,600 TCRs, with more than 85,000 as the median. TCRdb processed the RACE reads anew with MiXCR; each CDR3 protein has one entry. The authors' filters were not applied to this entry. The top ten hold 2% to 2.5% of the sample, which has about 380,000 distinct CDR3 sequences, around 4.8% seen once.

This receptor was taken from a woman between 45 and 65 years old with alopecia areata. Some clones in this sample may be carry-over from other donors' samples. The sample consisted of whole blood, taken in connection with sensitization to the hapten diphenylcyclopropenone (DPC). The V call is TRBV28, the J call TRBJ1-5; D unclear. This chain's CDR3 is CASRPGSSQPQHF. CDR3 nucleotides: TGTGCCAGCAGGCCCGGATCTTCCCAGCCCCAGCATTTT.